Below are 28 T cell receptor beta chains sequenced from a single sample in a study of blood T cell repertoires in COVID-19. Clones were sequenced by immunoSEQ multiplex PCR, and TCRdb holds only the in-frame ones, with some missing. This table has about 97,000 clones, around 85% appearing once. The specimen was peripheral blood. The receptors here all came from a man between 60 and 70 years old with acute or convalescent COVID-19.

The J gene is TRBJ2-7, the V gene TRBV24-1, with TRBD2 matching over 12 bases. CDR1 KGHDR and CDR2 SFDVKD come from the germline V gene. The CDR3 totals 14 residues. V was pared by 9 bases and J by 6 bases, with 8 bases of the junction left unmatched. The CDR3 spells CATGLAGGPSEQYF. The CDR3 DNA reads as TGTGCCACCGGGCTAGCGGGAGGGCCGAGCGAGCAGTACTTC.

V gene TRBV28 combines with J gene TRBJ1-2, with D possibly matching TRBD1 (5 bases). The V gene's germline CDR1 is MDHEN and CDR2 SYDVKM. V dropped 6 bases and J dropped 9 bases, with 20 bases sitting between them. This CDR3 region has 14 residues. CDR3 bases: TGTGCCAGCAGGACACAGGTCAGAGGCGCTCGCTACACCTTC. Translated: CASRTQVRGARYTF.

The chain recombines TRBV5-1 with TRBJ2-1; 8 bases line up with TRBD1. This CDR3 has 14 residues. V lost 5 bases to trimming and J lost 8 bases; unmatched junction nucleotides: 9. Germline values: CDR1 SGHRS, CDR2 YFSETQ. CDR3 in amino acids: CASRPGQGVDEQFF. CDR3 bases: TGCGCCAGCAGACCCGGACAGGGAGTGGATGAGCAGTTCTTC.

The rearrangement uses TRBV12-5 and TRBJ2-7, with 13 bases that match TRBD2. This CDR3 comprises 19 residues. V shed 6 bases and J 3 bases; nucleotides not matched to a gene: 17. Germline V gene sequence: CDR1 LGHNT, CDR2 FRNRAP. The CDR3 spells CASGRGIRRTSGGYYEQYF. The CDR3 DNA sequence: TGTGCTAGTGGCCGCGGAATACGACGGACTAGCGGGGGCTACTACGAGCAGTACTTC.

This clone was counted only a few times. This chain uses TRBV3-1 (or the pseudogene TRBV3-2) with TRBJ1-2; D remains unclear. This CDR3 has 16 amino acids. V was pared by 0 bases and J by 4 bases, with 15 bases between. Germline CDR1 is LGHDT and CDR2 is YNNKEL (reference sequence). The CDR3 reads CASSQEWAIGTYGYTF. CDR3 in DNA: TGTGCCAGCAGCCAAGAATGGGCAATTGGAACCTATGGCTACACCTTC.

This sequence joins TRBV28 and TRBJ1-1; perhaps TRBD1 as D (5 bases). V lost 4 bases to trimming and J lost 4 bases, with 16 bases between them. The CDR3 covers 15 residues. Germline V gene data show CDR1 as MDHEN and CDR2 as SYDVKM. In DNA form, the CDR3 reads TGTGCCAGCAGTTACAGACAGCTACGGTCCACTGAAGCTTTCTTT. This translates into CASSYRQLRSTEAFF.

V usage is TRBV5-4 and J usage is TRBJ2-1; D call uncertain. The germline CDR1 and CDR2 sequences are SGHNT and YYREEE (reference sequence). Trimming removed 4 bases at V and 8 bases at J, with 13 bases between. CDR3 length equals 13 residues. DNA for the CDR3: TGTGCCAGCAGCCCAAGAACTGTAGATGAGCAGTTCTTC. This gives the protein CASSPRTVDEQFF.

The chain joins TRBV28 to TRBJ1-1, with TRBD1 identical over 7 bases. Germline V CDR1 and CDR2: MDHEN, SYDVKM. This CDR3 spans 16 amino acids. Trimming took 6 bases from V and 3 from J; bases not matched to a gene: 13. The CDR3 nucleotides read TGTGCCAGCAGAGAACTTGACAGGGCAGGGGACACTGAAGCTTTCTTT. Residues: CASRELDRAGDTEAFF.

The chain couples TRBV5-5 to TRBJ1-5; tentative D call: TRBD1 (6 bases). The CDR3 covers 14 residues. Germline V gene data show CDR1 as SGHKS and CDR2 as YYEKEE (reference sequence). V was clipped by 0 bases and J by 7 bases, with 11 bases between them. The CDR3 spells CASSLEQGRQPQHF. The CDR3 DNA reads TGTGCCAGCAGCTTGGAGCAGGGGAGACAGCCCCAGCATTTT.

The chain combines TRBV27 with TRBJ1-1; perhaps TRBD1 as D (5 bases). Per the germline V gene, CDR1 is MNHEY and CDR2 is SMNVEV (reference sequence). The V end lost 2 bases, the J end lost 4 bases, and 20 bases lay between the germline ends. CDR3 length equals 17 residues. CDR3 DNA sequence: TGTGCCAGCAGTTTACTCAGGGCCCCCTCCCTGGGCACTGAAGCTTTCTTT. Its protein is CASSLLRAPSLGTEAFF.

The genes are TRBV19 and TRBJ1-5; 7 bases are shared with TRBD1. The CDR3 runs 16 residues. V lost 4 bases and J lost 1; bases outside the gene matches: 7. Germline V gene data show CDR1 as LNHDA and CDR2 as SQIVND (reference sequence). The DNA of the CDR3 is TGTGCCAGTAGTACTAACAGGGGAGCCAGCAATCAGCCCCAGCATTTT. It yields the protein CASSTNRGASNQPQHF.

This rearrangement joins TRBV6-2 or TRBV6-3 to TRBJ2-7; 8 bases are shared with TRBD2. The CDR3 sequence is 14 residues long. The J segment lost 4 bases and the V segment lost 2 bases, leaving 4 bases of the junction unmatched. Germline CDR1 MNHEY, CDR2 SVGEGT. The chain's CDR3 is CASSYVSSGYEQYF. Here the CDR3 DNA reads TGTGCCAGCAGTTACGTCTCTAGCGGGTACGAGCAGTACTTC.

The V gene is TRBV5-8, the J gene TRBJ1-5; a possible D gene is TRBD1 (6 bases). CDR1 is SGHTS, CDR2 YDEGEE, per germline. The CDR3 has 15 amino acids. The germline V and J ends were trimmed by 3 bases and 7 bases, with 17 bases remaining between them. CDR3 sequence (DNA): TGTGCCAGCAGCTCGGGACACCAAACGGGCCAGCCCCAGCATTTT. Encoded protein: CASSSGHQTGQPQHF. Together with reference TRBV5-8 and TRBJ1-5, the CDR3 gives the full variable domain: EAGVTQSPTHLIKTRGQQATLRCSPISGHTSVYWYQQALGLGLQFLLWYDEGEERNRGNFPPRFSGRQFPNYSSELNVNALELEDSALYLCASSSGHQTGQPQHFGDGTRLSIL.

CDR3 bases: TGTGCCAGCAGCAAGGGACTACTAAATGAGCAGTTCTTC. This codes for CASSKGLLNEQFF. This chain joins TRBV7-8 and TRBJ2-1; 7 bases map to TRBD2. J gave up 7 bases and V 5 bases, and 5 bases lay outside the gene matches. The germline gives CDR1 SGHVS, CDR2 FQNEAQ. The length of the CDR3 is 13 residues.

This chain uses TRBV21-1 with TRBJ1-5. TRBV21-1 is a documented pseudogene. The CDR3 loop spans 15 amino acids. This CDR3 is CASRDKPGNNQPQHF. CDR3 sequence (DNA): TGTGCCAGCAGGGATAAGCCGGGGAACAATCAGCCCCAGCATTTT.

V gene TRBV5-1 combines with J gene TRBJ2-7, with 7 bases aligning to TRBD1. The germline V gene has CDR1 SGHRS and CDR2 YFSETQ. The CDR3 length is 14 residues. The V and J ends lost 6 bases and 0 bases, in that order; junction bases with no gene match: 6. CDR3 residues: CASKAQGSSYEQYF. CDR3 DNA sequence: TGCGCCAGCAAGGCACAGGGGAGCTCCTACGAGCAGTACTTC. Looking up the rest from reference TRBV5-1 and TRBJ2-7 gives the full variable domain: KAGVTQTPRYLIKTRGQQVTLSCSPISGHRSVSWYQQTPGQGLQFLFEYFSETQRNKGNFPGRFSGRQFSNSRSEMNVSTLELGDSALYLCASKAQGSSYEQYFGPGTRLTVT.

This sequence joins TRBV28 and TRBJ1-3; 8 nucleotides line up with TRBD1. The CDR3 loop spans 15 amino acids. V lost 2 bases and J lost 4; bases outside the gene matches: 4. Per the germline V gene, CDR1 is MDHEN and CDR2 is SYDVKM. CDR3 sequence (DNA): TGTGCCAGCAGTTTAAAGACAGGGGTCGGAAACACCATATATTTT. Its protein product is CASSLKTGVGNTIYF.

The chain couples TRBV19 to TRBJ2-2; 12 positions agree with TRBD2. The CDR3 has 17 residues. Germline assignment: CDR1 LNHDA and CDR2 SQIVND (reference sequence). The trim removed 5 bases at V and 5 bases at J, leaving 9 bases unmatched. The CDR3 DNA reads TGTGCCAGTAGTCGCGGACTAGCGGGGAGTCTTACCGGGGAGCTGTTTTTT. It codes for CASSRGLAGSLTGELFF. Looking up the rest from reference TRBV19 and TRBJ2-2 gives the full variable domain: DGGITQSPKYLFRKEGQNVTLSCEQNLNHDAMYWYRQDPGQGLRLIYYSQIVNDFQKGDIAEGYSVSREKKESFPLTVTSAQKNPTAFYLCASSRGLAGSLTGELFFGEGSRLTVL.

V and J are TRBV19 and TRBJ1-4; TRBD1 is a possible D gene (5 bases). Germline CDR1 LNHDA, CDR2 SQIVND (reference sequence). V gave up 7 bases and J gave up 5 bases, with 14 bases separating them. This CDR3 has 14 amino acids. CDR3 DNA sequence: TGTGCCAGTATCGGTTTCCCAGGGAATGAAAAACTGTTTTTT. The encoded protein is CASIGFPGNEKLFF. Based on the CDR3 plus reference TRBV19 and TRBJ1-4, the full variable domain is DGGITQSPKYLFRKEGQNVTLSCEQNLNHDAMYWYRQDPGQGLRLIYYSQIVNDFQKGDIAEGYSVSREKKESFPLTVTSAQKNPTAFYLCASIGFPGNEKLFFGSGTQLSVL.

This clone was observed once. V gene TRBV5-1 combines with J gene TRBJ2-3; 9 bases are a match to TRBD1. CDR3 length: 16 amino acids. Germline-derived CDR1 and CDR2 are SGHRS and YFSETQ. Unmatched junction bases numbered 10, after V lost 7 bases and J lost 1 base. CDR3 DNA sequence: TGCGCCAGCTCGACAGGGGGAACTCAGCGCACAGATACGCAGTATTTT. It is translated as CASSTGGTQRTDTQYF.

This chain joins TRBV6-2 or TRBV6-3 and TRBJ1-5; the D gene is possibly TRBD1 (5 bases). The length of the CDR3 is 15 residues. Trimming cost V 6 bases and J 0 bases, with 12 bases left between them. Germline CDR1 is MNHEY and CDR2 is SVGEGT. CDR3 nucleotide sequence: TGTGCCAGCAGCGACAGCCGATATAGCAATCAGCCCCAGCATTTT. It specifies CASSDSRYSNQPQHF.

This clone appeared a single time. The V call is TRBV5-1, the J call TRBJ2-7; weak D call: TRBD2 (6 bases). Germline lookup yields CDR1 SGHRS and CDR2 YFSETQ. The CDR3 extends over 13 amino acids. V was pared by 2 bases and J by 6 bases, with 12 bases between. Here the CDR3 reads CASSFGGGAEQYF. In nucleotides, the CDR3 is TGCGCCAGCAGCTTCGGTGGCGGGGCCGAGCAGTACTTC.

This rearrangement joins TRBV4-1 to TRBJ1-5; tentatively, D is TRBD1 (5 bases). Germline CDR1 is MGHRA and CDR2 is YSYEKL. The CDR3 loop spans 19 amino acids. Trimming shortened V by 1 base and J by 1 base, and 20 bases separated the two germline ends. The CDR3 sequence is CASSQVVGLVKGSNQPQHF. CDR3 coding DNA: TGCGCCAGCAGCCAAGTTGTAGGGCTAGTTAAGGGGAGCAATCAGCCCCAGCATTTT.

A remark on this clone: Germline and junction disagree at one end, which may indicate a read error. The chain links TRBV7-9 to TRBJ2-1; D is perhaps TRBD2 (5 bases). The CDR3 is 17 amino acids. The germline CDR1 and CDR2 sequences are SEHNR and FQNEAQ (reference sequence). CDR3 bases: TGTGCTAGCAGCTTAGTTTCGGGGTTTATGGAATACAATGAGCAGTTCTTC. It specifies CASSLVSGFMEYNEQFF.

The chain carries TRBV7-9 and TRBJ1-6; the match to TRBD1 covers 9 bases. V gave up 5 bases and J gave up 5 bases; unmatched junction bases: 4. The germline V gene encodes CDR1 SEHNR and CDR2 FQNEAQ (reference sequence). The CDR3 is 15 amino acids. As DNA, the CDR3 is TGTGCCAGCAGCAAGGGACAGGGACATAATTCACCCCTCCACTTT. This translates into CASSKGQGHNSPLHF.

The chain employs TRBV19 and TRBJ1-2; TRBD1 matches 7 bases. Germline V gene sequence: CDR1 LNHDA, CDR2 SQIVND (reference sequence). The trim removed 8 bases at V and 4 bases at J, leaving 4 bases unmatched. The CDR3 spans 12 residues. CDR3 loop: CASHQGVYGYTF. The CDR3 DNA reads TGTGCCAGTCATCAGGGGGTCTATGGCTACACCTTC.

The chain recombines TRBV19 with TRBJ2-3, with 7 nucleotides matching TRBD1. This CDR3 region has 19 residues. In germline, CDR1 is LNHDA, CDR2 SQIVND (reference sequence). The V and J ends lost 7 bases and 0 bases, in that order; junction bases with no gene match: 19. The DNA of the CDR3 is TGTGCCAGTACCCCACTCGGGACCACAGGGGTTGGGAGCACAGATACGCAGTATTTT. Translated: CASTPLGTTGVGSTDTQYF.

The rearrangement uses TRBV7-9 and TRBJ1-1, with 12 bases identical to TRBD1. The CDR3 totals 15 residues. V trimming: 4 bases; J trimming: 7 bases; junction bases outside the gene matches: 7. The germline gives CDR1 SEHNR, CDR2 FQNEAQ (reference sequence). The CDR3 sequence: CASSSGGTGGFEAFF. For the CDR3, the DNA is TGTGCCAGCAGCTCAGGGGGGACAGGGGGCTTTGAAGCTTTCTTT.